This TCR beta chain was retrieved from a study of T cells in Graves' hyperthyroidism and ophthalmopathy. CDR1 and CDR2 from the germline V gene are SQVTM and ANQGSEA. The CDR3 is 13 residues long. Researchers took RNA transcripts and amplified the TCR beta CDR3 regions from them. A first-round RT-PCR of the TCR CDR3 used the HTBI primer set. TCRdb used MiXCR to reprocess the multiplex PCR reads, holding one entry per CDR3 protein. The table has 150,000 to 200,000 distinct CDR3 sequences, over 7.5% seen once. Sequenced: blood. The receptor was derived from a woman between 18 and 29 years old with Graves' hyperthyroidism that later progressed to Graves' ophthalmopathy. The chain couples TRBV29-1 to TRBJ2-1; 7 nucleotides agree with TRBD1. CDR3 loop: CRADTGTANEQFF. CDR3 nucleotide sequence: TGCAGAGCAGACACCGGGACAGCCAATGAGCAGTTCTTC.